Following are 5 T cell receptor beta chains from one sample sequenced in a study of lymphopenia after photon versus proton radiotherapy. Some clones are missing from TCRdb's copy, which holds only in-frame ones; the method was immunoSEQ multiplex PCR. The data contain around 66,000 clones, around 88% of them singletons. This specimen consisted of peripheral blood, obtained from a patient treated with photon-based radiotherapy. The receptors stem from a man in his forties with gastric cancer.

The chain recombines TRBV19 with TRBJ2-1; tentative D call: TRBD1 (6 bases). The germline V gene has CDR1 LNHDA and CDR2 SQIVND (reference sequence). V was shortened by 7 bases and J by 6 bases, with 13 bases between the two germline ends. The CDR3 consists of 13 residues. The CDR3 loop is CASKIPGANEQFF. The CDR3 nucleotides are TGTGCCAGTAAGATCCCAGGGGCCAATGAGCAGTTCTTC.

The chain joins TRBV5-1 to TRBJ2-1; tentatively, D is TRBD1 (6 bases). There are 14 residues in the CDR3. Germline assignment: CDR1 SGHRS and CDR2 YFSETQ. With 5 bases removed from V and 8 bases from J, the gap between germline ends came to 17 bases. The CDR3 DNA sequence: TGCGCCAGCAGGTCTCAGGGGACCATACATGAGCAGTTCTTC. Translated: CASRSQGTIHEQFF. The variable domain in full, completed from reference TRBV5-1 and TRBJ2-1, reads KAGVTQTPRYLIKTRGQQVTLSCSPISGHRSVSWYQQTPGQGLQFLFEYFSETQRNKGNFPGRFSGRQFSNSRSEMNVSTLELGDSALYLCASRSQGTIHEQFFGPGTRLTVL.

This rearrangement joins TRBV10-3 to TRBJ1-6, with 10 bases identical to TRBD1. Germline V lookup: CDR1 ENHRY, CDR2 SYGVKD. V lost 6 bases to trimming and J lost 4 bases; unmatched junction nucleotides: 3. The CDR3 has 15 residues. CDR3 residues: CAIRGTGDYNSPLHF. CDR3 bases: TGTGCCATCAGGGGGACAGGGGATTATAATTCACCCCTCCACTTT.

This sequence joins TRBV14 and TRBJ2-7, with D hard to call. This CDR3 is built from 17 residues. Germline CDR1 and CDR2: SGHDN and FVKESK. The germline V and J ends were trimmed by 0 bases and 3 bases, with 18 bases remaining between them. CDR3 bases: TGTGCCAGCAGCCAAGATTCAGTAGCACATGGGATCTACGAGCAGTACTTC. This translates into CASSQDSVAHGIYEQYF.

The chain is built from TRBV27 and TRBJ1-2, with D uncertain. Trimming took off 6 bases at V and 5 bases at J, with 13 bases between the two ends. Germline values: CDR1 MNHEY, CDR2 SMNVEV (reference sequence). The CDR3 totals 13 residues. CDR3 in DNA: TGTGCCAGCAGCCCACCGCCCCATTATGGCTACACCTTC. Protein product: CASSPPPHYGYTF.